Each of the 22 T cell receptor beta chains below was sequenced from the same sample in a study of T cell responses to AZD1222 COVID-19 vaccine. The assay was immunoSEQ multiplex PCR, and TCRdb's table has in-frame clones only and misses some. This sample carries under 140,000 clones, approximately 92% of them seen once, and the ten largest clones take over 2%. The material sequenced was peripheral blood, taken 28 days after the second AZD1222 dose. The receptor set was obtained from an adult who received the AZD1222 COVID-19 vaccine.

This chain uses TRBV5-1 with TRBJ1-1; TRBD1 agrees at 9 bases. After removal of 4 bases from V and 3 bases from J, the junction contained 10 bases not matched to a gene. The CDR3 has 16 residues. Germline CDR1 SGHRS, CDR2 YFSETQ. The CDR3 DNA follows: TGCGCCAGCAGCCCCCCCCTGGGACAGGGCTACACTGAAGCTTTCTTT. Its translation: CASSPPLGQGYTEAFF.

V and J are TRBV7-3 and TRBJ2-3, with D uncertain. The CDR3 contains 13 residues. CDR1 SGHTA and CDR2 FQGTGA come from the germline V gene. The V gene lost 5 bases and the J gene lost 2 bases, with 8 bases spanning the gap. CDR3 coding DNA: TGTGCCAGCAGCCCGGCATCCACAGATACGCAGTATTTT. Residues: CASSPASTDTQYF.

V usage is TRBV6-1 and J usage is TRBJ2-3; weak D call: TRBD1 (5 bases). CDR3 size: 15 residues. Germline assignment: CDR1 MNHNS and CDR2 SASEGT. Trimming took off 1 base at V and 4 bases at J, with 12 bases between the two ends. CDR3 in DNA: TGTGCCAGCAGTGAAGATAAGGGGTGGTCAGATACGCAGTATTTT. Translation: CASSEDKGWSDTQYF.

The sample holds one count of this clone. V and J are TRBV5-4 and TRBJ2-5; D is uncertain. Germline assignment: CDR1 SGHNT and CDR2 YYREEE (reference sequence). Trimming took 3 bases from V and 5 from J, leaving 11 bases between them. This CDR3 region has 13 residues. The CDR3, as DNA: TGTGCCAGCAGCTCCGCCGGTGTCGAGACCCAGTACTTC. Translating gives CASSSAGVETQYF.

The V gene is TRBV21-1, the J gene TRBJ1-1; TRBD1, as called in the table, went unchecked against the DNA. TRBV21-1 is a known pseudogene. The CDR3 spans 13 residues. The CDR3 loop is CASSKGAAQKAFF. For the CDR3, the DNA is TGTGCCAGCAGCAAAGGGGCCGCTCAAAAAGCTTTCTTT.

This chain links TRBV7-2 with TRBJ1-2; no reliable D call. V gave up 5 bases and J gave up 5 bases, with 12 bases separating them. Germline V CDR1 and CDR2: SGHTA, FQGNSA. This CDR3 region has 13 residues. The CDR3 region has the DNA TGTGCCAGCAGCGCGTCCCCGGAGTATGGCTACACCTTC. Its protein product is CASSASPEYGYTF.

The chain links TRBV18 to TRBJ1-5; possible D gene TRBD1, 6 bases. The CDR3 loop spans 13 amino acids. V lost 8 bases and J 3 bases, leaving 11 bases between the germline ends. Germline V gene data show CDR1 as KGHSH and CDR2 as LQKENI. This chain's CDR3 is CASRGQDNQPQHF. The CDR3 DNA is TGTGCCAGCCGGGGGCAGGACAATCAGCCCCAGCATTTT.

This chain connects TRBV5-4 to TRBJ1-1; no reliable D call. The V end lost 5 bases, the J end lost 5 bases, and 16 bases lay between the germline ends. The CDR3 totals 14 residues. Looked up from germline, CDR1 is SGHNT and CDR2 is YYREEE (reference sequence). CDR3 region: CASSPALARTEAFF. CDR3 nucleotide sequence: TGTGCCAGCAGTCCAGCCCTTGCGAGGACTGAAGCTTTCTTT.

The gene calls are TRBV5-1 and TRBJ1-1; the D is unclear. Germline V lookup: CDR1 SGHRS, CDR2 YFSETQ. The CDR3 sequence is 15 residues long. Between the trimmed V and J ends, which lost 0 bases and 0 bases, there was a span of 9 bases. CDR3: CASSLEASVNTEAFF. Written as DNA, the CDR3 is TGCGCCAGCAGCTTGGAGGCGTCAGTGAACACTGAAGCTTTCTTT.

The chain is built from TRBV11-3 and TRBJ1-1; no clear D gene. Trimming took off 1 base at V and 7 bases at J, with 10 bases between the two ends. Germline V CDR1 and CDR2: SGHNT, YENEEA. This CDR3 comprises 13 residues. The CDR3: CASSLGSDREAFF. CDR3 DNA: TGTGCCAGCAGCTTAGGGTCGGACCGTGAAGCTTTCTTT. Full variable domain (missing parts from reference TRBV11-3 and TRBJ1-1): EAGVVQSPRYKIIEKKQPVAFWCNPISGHNTLYWYLQNLGQGPELLIRYENEEAVDDSQLPKDRFSAERLKGVDSTLKIQPAELGDSAVYLCASSLGSDREAFFGQGTRLTVV.

As concerns this clone: One junction end does not reproduce the germline sequence, and a read error may be involved. The rearrangement joins TRBV2 to TRBJ1-3, with 7 bases lining up with TRBD1. From germline, CDR1 is SNHLY and CDR2 FYNNEI. There are 14 residues in the CDR3. CDR3 amino acids: CASTQERTGITIYF. The CDR3 nucleotides are TGTGCCAGCACCCAGGAGAGGACAGGAATCACCATATATTTT.

The chain joins TRBV18 to TRBJ1-3; TRBD1 agrees at 7 bases. This CDR3 is built from 14 residues. In germline, CDR1 is KGHSH, CDR2 LQKENI. Unmatched junction bases numbered 0, after V lost 2 bases and J lost 2 bases. In nucleotides, the CDR3 is TGTGCCAGCTCACCAGACAGGGCTGGAAACACCATATATTTT. Its protein product is CASSPDRAGNTIYF.

The rearrangement links TRBV3-1 (or the pseudogene TRBV3-2) to TRBJ2-7; D may be TRBD1 or TRBD2 (7 bases each). Germline CDR1 and CDR2: LGHDT and YNNKEL (reference sequence). Trimming left V 3 bases short and J 5 bases short, with 17 bases between. There are 15 residues in the CDR3. CDR3 DNA sequence: TGTGCCAGCAGCCAGGTTGACAGGGAGGGCCACGAGCAGTACTTC. Translation: CASSQVDREGHEQYF.

The V gene is TRBV6-1, the J gene TRBJ1-2; D gene uncertain. Looked up from germline, CDR1 is MNHNS and CDR2 is SASEGT. V was cut by 3 bases and J by 4 bases, with 6 bases left in between. The CDR3 sequence is 12 residues long. The CDR3 loop is CASSDRRYGYTF. CDR3 DNA: TGTGCCAGCAGTGACAGGCGCTATGGCTACACCTTC.

The V gene is TRBV21-1, the J gene TRBJ1-2. TRBV21-1 has pseudogene status. This CDR3 is 12 amino acids long. CDR3 in amino acids: CASSKLGYGYTF. Here the CDR3 DNA reads TGTGCCAGCAGCAAATTAGGGTATGGCTACACCTTC.

This chain joins TRBV6-5 and TRBJ2-1; 7 bases align to TRBD1. From germline, CDR1 is MNHEY and CDR2 SVGAGI. The CDR3 has 15 residues. The V and J ends lost 0 bases and 3 bases, in that order; junction bases with no gene match: 2. The CDR3 reads CASSYSTGFYNEQFF. CDR3 nucleotide sequence: TGTGCCAGCAGTTACTCGACAGGGTTCTACAATGAGCAGTTCTTC.

J is TRBJ2-7 and V is TRBV11-1; either TRBD1 or TRBD2 may fit D (5 bases each). The V end was cut by 6 bases, the J end by 2 bases, with 14 bases between. The CDR3 has 14 amino acids. Germline values: CDR1 SGHAT, CDR2 FQDESV (reference sequence). The CDR3 protein is CASSSRGGPYEQYF. CDR3 DNA: TGTGCCAGCAGTTCCCGGGGCGGTCCCTACGAGCAGTACTTC.

The chain has TRBV5-5 and TRBJ1-6; D is uncertain. Between the trimmed V and J ends, which lost 5 bases and 0 bases, there was a span of 6 bases. The CDR3 runs to 14 residues. Looked up from germline, CDR1 is SGHKS and CDR2 is YYEKEE (reference sequence). CDR3 sequence (DNA): TGTGCCAGCAGGTCCGGCTCCTATAATTCACCCCTCCACTTT. Translated: CASRSGSYNSPLHF. Complete variable domain (other parts from reference TRBV5-5 and TRBJ1-6): DAGVTQSPTHLIKTRGQQVTLRCSPISGHKSVSWYQQVLGQGPQFIFQYYEKEERGRGNFPDRFSARQFPNYSSELNVNALLLGDSALYLCASRSGSYNSPLHFGNGTRLTVT.

The rearrangement uses TRBV11-2 and TRBJ2-3, with 8 bases lining up with TRBD2. V trimming: 5 bases; J trimming: 2 bases; junction bases outside the gene matches: 6. CDR3 length: 15 residues. Germline V lookup: CDR1 SGHAT, CDR2 FQNNGV. This CDR3 is CASSDRGGLTDTQYF. The CDR3, as DNA: TGTGCCAGCAGCGACCGCGGGGGGCTCACAGATACGCAGTATTTT.

This rearrangement joins TRBV3-1 (or the pseudogene TRBV3-2) to TRBJ1-2; possible D gene TRBD1, 5 bases. CDR1 is LGHDT and CDR2 is YNNKEL in the germline V gene (reference sequence). The ends were cut back, 0 bases at V and 4 bases at J, with 15 bases in the middle. The CDR3 loop spans 16 amino acids. Written as DNA, the CDR3 is TGTGCCAGCAGCCAAGACGTGGGAGGGGCTGGCTATGGCTACACCTTC. Translating gives CASSQDVGGAGYGYTF.

This chain uses TRBV19 with TRBJ2-1, with no clear D. The germline V and J ends were trimmed by 6 bases and 0 bases, with 12 bases remaining between them. CDR1 and CDR2 from the germline V gene are LNHDA and SQIVND (reference sequence). The CDR3 has 15 amino acids. DNA of the CDR3: TGTGCCAGTAGGAACGGCGAGCTCTCCTACAATGAGCAGTTCTTC. Encoded protein: CASRNGELSYNEQFF.

CDR3 loop: CASSGRDRRSTDTQYF. In nucleotides, the CDR3 is TGTGCCAGCAGCGGACGGGACAGACGTAGCACAGATACGCAGTATTTT. The chain joins TRBV21-1 to TRBJ2-3; no DNA check was done on the table's D call, TRBD1. TRBV21-1 is a pseudogene segment. The CDR3 consists of 16 residues.